Listed below are T cell receptor beta chains from one sample, sequenced in a study of blood T cell repertoires in COVID-19. Some clones are missing from TCRdb's copy, which holds only in-frame ones; the method was immunoSEQ multiplex PCR. The top ten clones hold approximately 2.2% of a sample with under 300,000 clones, more than 70% of them seen once. The sequencing sample was made of peripheral blood. These TCRs come from a woman between 40 and 55 years old who had recovered from COVID-19. Both conserved end residues are part of each CDR3. A D gene is named only where the DNA matches it firmly. Expanded clones get a size class; other rows say once, few or many, or leave the size out.

TRBV10-3	TRBJ2-7	TRBD2	once	TGTGCCATCAGTGCCCGGACTAGCGAGGCCGAGCAGTACTTC	CAISARTSEAEQYF
TRBV2	TRBJ1-3	TRBD1	.	TGTGCCAGCAGCGTGGACAGGGGAAACACCATATATTTT	CASSVDRGNTIYF
TRBV12-3/TRBV12-4	TRBJ1-5	.	.	TGTGCCAGCAGTGGACAGTCAGCTCAGCCCCAGCATTTT	CASSGQSAQPQHF
TRBV19	TRBJ2-5	TRBD1	.	TGTGCCAGTAGTATGAGGGGAAAACTGGGCGGGACAGGCGGTACCCCAGAGACCCAGTACTTC	CASSMRGKLGGTGGTPETQYF
TRBV6-5	TRBJ2-2	TRBD1	.	TGTGCCAGCAGCCCGGGACAGCCGAACACCGGGGAGCTGTTTTTT	CASSPGQPNTGELFF
TRBV9	TRBJ2-1	.	.	TGTGCCAGCAGCGTAGTGGGGGGTCCTCCGACTCACAATGAGCAGTTCTTC	CASSVVGGPPTHNEQFF
TRBV19	TRBJ1-2	TRBD1	.	TGTGCCAGTAGTATAGGGACAGGGGGCGGCTATGGCTACACCTTC	CASSIGTGGGYGYTF
TRBV19	TRBJ2-1	TRBD2	.	TGTGCCAGTAGAAAGGGGACTAGCGACTACAATGAGCAGTTCTTC	CASRKGTSDYNEQFF
TRBV19	TRBJ2-3	TRBD2	.	TGTGCCAGTAGTACTGGGAGGGTACCAAGCACAGATACGCAGTATTTT	CASSTGRVPSTDTQYF
TRBV6-2/TRBV6-3	TRBJ2-1	TRBD2	.	TGTGCCAGCAGCCCCATCATAGCGGGAGGGCGAGAGCAGTTCTTC	CASSPIIAGGREQFF
TRBV6-5	TRBJ1-5	TRBD1	.	TGTGCCAGCAGTTCAGGACAGGGTCCGCAGCCCCAGCATTTT	CASSSGQGPQPQHF